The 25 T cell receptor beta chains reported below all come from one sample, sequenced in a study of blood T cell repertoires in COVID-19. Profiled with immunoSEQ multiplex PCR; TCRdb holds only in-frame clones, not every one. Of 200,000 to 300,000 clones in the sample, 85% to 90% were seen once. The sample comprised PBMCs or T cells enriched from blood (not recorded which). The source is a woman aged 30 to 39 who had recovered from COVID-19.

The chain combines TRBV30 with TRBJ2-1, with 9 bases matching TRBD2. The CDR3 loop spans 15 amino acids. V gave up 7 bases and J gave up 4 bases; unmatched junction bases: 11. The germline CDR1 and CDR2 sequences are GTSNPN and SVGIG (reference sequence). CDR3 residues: CAYLAGVGYYNEQFF. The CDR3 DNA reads TGTGCCTATTTAGCGGGAGTAGGTTATTACAATGAGCAGTTCTTC.

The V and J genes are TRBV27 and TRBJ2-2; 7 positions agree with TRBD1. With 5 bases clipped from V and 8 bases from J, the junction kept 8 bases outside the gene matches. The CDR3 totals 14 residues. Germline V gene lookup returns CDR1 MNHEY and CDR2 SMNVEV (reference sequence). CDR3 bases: TGTGCCAGCAGTCCGGGGACAGCTGGTGGGGAGCTGTTTTTT. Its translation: CASSPGTAGGELFF.

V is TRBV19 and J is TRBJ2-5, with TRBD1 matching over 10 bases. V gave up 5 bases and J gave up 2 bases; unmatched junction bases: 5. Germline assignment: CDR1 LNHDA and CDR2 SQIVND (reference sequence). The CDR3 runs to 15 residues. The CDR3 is CASSSRTGGQETQYF. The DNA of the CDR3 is TGTGCCAGTAGTTCCAGGACAGGGGGACAAGAGACCCAGTACTTC.

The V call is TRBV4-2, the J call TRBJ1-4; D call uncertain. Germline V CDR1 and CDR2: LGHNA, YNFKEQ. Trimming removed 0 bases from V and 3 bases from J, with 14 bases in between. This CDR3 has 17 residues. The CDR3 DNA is TGTGCCAGCAGCCAAGATTCCGGGAGGGTGGCTAATGAAAAACTGTTTTTT. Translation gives CASSQDSGRVANEKLFF.

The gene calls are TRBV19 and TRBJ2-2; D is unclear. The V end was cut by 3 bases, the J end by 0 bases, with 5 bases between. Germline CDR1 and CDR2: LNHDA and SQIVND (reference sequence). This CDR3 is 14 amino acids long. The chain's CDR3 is CASSIRANTGELFF. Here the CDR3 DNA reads TGTGCCAGTAGTATCCGGGCGAACACCGGGGAGCTGTTTTTT.

The CDR3 nucleotides read TGTGCCAGCAGCTCCGGACAGGGGGTCCAGCCCCAGCATTTT. It yields the protein CASSSGQGVQPQHF. The chain recombines TRBV7-8 with TRBJ1-5, with 10 bases aligning to TRBD1. Germline V gene sequence: CDR1 SGHVS, CDR2 FQNEAQ. The CDR3 sequence is 14 residues long. V shed 4 bases, J shed 7 bases, and the junction held 4 bases outside the gene matches.

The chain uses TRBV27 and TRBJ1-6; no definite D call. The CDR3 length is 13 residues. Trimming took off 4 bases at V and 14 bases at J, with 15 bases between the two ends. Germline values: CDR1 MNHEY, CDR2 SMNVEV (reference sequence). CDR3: CASSSLSGGTLHF. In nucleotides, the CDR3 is TGTGCCAGCAGTTCCTTGAGCGGCGGCACCCTCCACTTT.

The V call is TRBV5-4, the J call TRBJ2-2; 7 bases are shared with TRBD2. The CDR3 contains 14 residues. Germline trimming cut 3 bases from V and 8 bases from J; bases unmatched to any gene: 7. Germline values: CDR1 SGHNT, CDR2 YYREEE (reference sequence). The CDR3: CASSWEGGQGELFF. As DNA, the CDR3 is TGTGCCAGCAGCTGGGAGGGAGGGCAGGGGGAGCTGTTTTTT.

CDR3 sequence (DNA): TGTGCCAGCAGCTTATCCCTAGGGACAGGGGGCGTCTACGTAGCTTTCTTT. Translating it yields CASSLSLGTGGVYVAFF. The gene calls are TRBV7-8 and TRBJ1-1, with 12 bases lining up with TRBD1. Germline values: CDR1 SGHVS, CDR2 FQNEAQ. The J segment lost 10 bases and the V segment lost 2 bases, leaving 14 bases of the junction unmatched. CDR3 length equals 17 residues.

CDR3 protein: CASRGAGNHYGYTF. CDR3 in DNA: TGTGCCAGCAGAGGGGCAGGGAATCACTATGGCTACACCTTC. The V and J genes are TRBV28 and TRBJ1-2; D perhaps matches TRBD1 (5 bases). V dropped 6 bases and J dropped 3 bases, with 14 bases sitting between them. The CDR3 extends over 14 amino acids. Germline CDR1 and CDR2: MDHEN and SYDVKM.

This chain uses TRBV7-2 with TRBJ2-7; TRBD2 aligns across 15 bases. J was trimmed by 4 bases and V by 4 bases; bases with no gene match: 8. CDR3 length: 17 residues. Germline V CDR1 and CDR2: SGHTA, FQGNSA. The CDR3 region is CASSSGPGLAGGYEQYF. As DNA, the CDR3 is TGTGCCAGCAGCTCGGGGCCGGGACTAGCGGGAGGATACGAGCAGTACTTC.

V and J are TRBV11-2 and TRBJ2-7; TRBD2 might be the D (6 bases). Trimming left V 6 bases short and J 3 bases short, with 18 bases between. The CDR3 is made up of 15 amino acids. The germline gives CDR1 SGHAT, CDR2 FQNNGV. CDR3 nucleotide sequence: TGTGCCAGCAGATCCCTCAGGGACTTCATCTACGAGCAGTACTTC. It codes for CASRSLRDFIYEQYF.

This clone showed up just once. The CDR3 DNA is TGTGCCAGCAGCTTCTCTAGCGGAGGCTACGAGCAGTACTTC. It encodes CASSFSSGGYEQYF. The chain carries TRBV11-2 and TRBJ2-7; 7 nucleotides match TRBD2. Germline values: CDR1 SGHAT, CDR2 FQNNGV. The V gene end was trimmed by 3 bases and the J gene end by 3 bases; junction bases not matched to a gene: 5. This CDR3 spans 14 amino acids.

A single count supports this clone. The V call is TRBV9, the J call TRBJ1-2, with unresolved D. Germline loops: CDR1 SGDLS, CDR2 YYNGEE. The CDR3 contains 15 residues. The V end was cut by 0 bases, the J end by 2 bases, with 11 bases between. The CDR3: CASSVDPAENYGYTF. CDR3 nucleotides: TGTGCCAGCAGCGTAGATCCGGCGGAGAACTATGGCTACACCTTC.

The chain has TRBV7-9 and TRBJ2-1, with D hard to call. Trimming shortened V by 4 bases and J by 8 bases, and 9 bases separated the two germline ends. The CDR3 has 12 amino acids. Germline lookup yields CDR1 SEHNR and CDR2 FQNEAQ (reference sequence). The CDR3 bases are TGTGCCAGCAGCTCACCACTGGATGAGCAGTTCTTC. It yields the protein CASSSPLDEQFF.

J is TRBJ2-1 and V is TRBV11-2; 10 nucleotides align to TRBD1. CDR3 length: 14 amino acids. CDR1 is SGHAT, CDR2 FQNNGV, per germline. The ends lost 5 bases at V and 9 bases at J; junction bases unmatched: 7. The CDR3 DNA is TGTGCCAGCAGCCGTTCGGGACAGGGGCTTGAGCAGTTCTTC. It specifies CASSRSGQGLEQFF.

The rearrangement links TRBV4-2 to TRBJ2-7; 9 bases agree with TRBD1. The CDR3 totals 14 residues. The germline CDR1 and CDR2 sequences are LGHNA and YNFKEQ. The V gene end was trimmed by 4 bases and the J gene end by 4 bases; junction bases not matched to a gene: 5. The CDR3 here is CASSPTGGSYEQYF. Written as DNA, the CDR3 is TGTGCCAGCAGCCCGACAGGGGGTTCTTACGAGCAGTACTTC.

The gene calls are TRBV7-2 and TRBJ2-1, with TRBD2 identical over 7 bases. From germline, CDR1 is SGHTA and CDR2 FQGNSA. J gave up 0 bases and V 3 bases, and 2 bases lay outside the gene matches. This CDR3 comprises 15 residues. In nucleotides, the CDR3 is TGTGCCAGCAGCTTTCAGCGGGACTCCTACAATGAGCAGTTCTTC. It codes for CASSFQRDSYNEQFF.

CDR3 bases: TGTGCCAGCAGCTTAAGGGCAGGGGCCCATCGGGGTGAAGCTTTCTTT. Its protein is CASSLRAGAHRGEAFF. This chain uses TRBV7-3 with TRBJ1-1, with TRBD1 as a possible D gene (6 bases). The CDR3 covers 16 residues. Germline CDR1 reads SGHTA; CDR2 reads FQGTGA. V dropped 1 base and J dropped 7 bases, with 19 bases sitting between them.

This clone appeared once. The chain's CDR3 is CASSVYSNFYLQETQYF. The CDR3 DNA reads as TGTGCCAGCAGCGTTTACTCGAACTTCTACCTCCAAGAGACCCAGTACTTC. V usage is TRBV9 and J usage is TRBJ2-5, with D hard to call. The germline V and J ends were trimmed by 2 bases and 1 base, with 18 bases remaining between them. The CDR3 length is 17 residues. The germline gives CDR1 SGDLS, CDR2 YYNGEE.

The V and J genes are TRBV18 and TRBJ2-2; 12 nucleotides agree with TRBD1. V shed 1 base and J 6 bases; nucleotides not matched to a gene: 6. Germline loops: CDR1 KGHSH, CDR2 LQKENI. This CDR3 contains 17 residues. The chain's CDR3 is CASSPLGTGGFPGELFF. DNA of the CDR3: TGTGCCAGCTCACCACTCGGGACAGGGGGCTTCCCCGGGGAGCTGTTTTTT. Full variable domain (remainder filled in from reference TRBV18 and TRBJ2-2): NAGVMQNPRHLVRRRGQEARLRCSPMKGHSHVYWYRQLPEEGLKFMVYLQKENIIDESGMPKERFSAEFPKEGPSILRIQQVVRGDSAAYFCASSPLGTGGFPGELFFGEGSRLTVL.

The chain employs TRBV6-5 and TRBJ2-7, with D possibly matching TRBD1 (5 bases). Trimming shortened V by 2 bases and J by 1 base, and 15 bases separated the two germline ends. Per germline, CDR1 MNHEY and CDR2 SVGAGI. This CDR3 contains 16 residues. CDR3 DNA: TGTGCCAGCAGTTACCTAAGTACAGGAATTTCCTACGAGCAGTACTTC. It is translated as CASSYLSTGISYEQYF.

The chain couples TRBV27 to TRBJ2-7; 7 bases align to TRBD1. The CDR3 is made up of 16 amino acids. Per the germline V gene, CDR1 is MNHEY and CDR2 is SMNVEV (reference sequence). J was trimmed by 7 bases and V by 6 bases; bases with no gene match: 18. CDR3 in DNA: TGTGCCAGCAGCCCCGCTGGACAGGTAAACCTACGGGAGCAGTACTTC. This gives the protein CASSPAGQVNLREQYF.

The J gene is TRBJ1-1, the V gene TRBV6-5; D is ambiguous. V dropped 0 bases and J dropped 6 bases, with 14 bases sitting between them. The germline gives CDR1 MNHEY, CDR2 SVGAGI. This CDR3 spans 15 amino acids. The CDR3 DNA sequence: TGTGCCAGCAGTTACTCGATTGGGAGAGATCCTGAAGCTTTCTTT. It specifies CASSYSIGRDPEAFF.

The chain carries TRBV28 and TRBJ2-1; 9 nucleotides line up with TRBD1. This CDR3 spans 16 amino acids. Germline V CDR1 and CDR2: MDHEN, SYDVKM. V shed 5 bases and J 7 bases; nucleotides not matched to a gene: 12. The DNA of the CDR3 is TGTGCCAGCAGTGCGATTTCGGGACAGGGTGGTAATGAGCAGTTCTTC. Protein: CASSAISGQGGNEQFF. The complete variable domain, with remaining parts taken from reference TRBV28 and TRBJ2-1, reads DVKVTQSSRYLVKRTGEKVFLECVQDMDHENMFWYRQDPGLGLRLIYFSYDVKMKEKGDIPEGYSVSREKKERFSLILESASTNQTSMYLCASSAISGQGGNEQFFGPGTRLTVL.